This TCR beta chain appears in the sequencing data of a study of radiation and T cells in renal cell carcinoma. Overall study results and limits: Pretreatment tumor biopsies were lacking, so baseline clonotypes are unknown.

Time point: blood 4 weeks post-SBRT, at nephrectomy. Treatment meaning: 15 Gy SBRT to primary tumor, nephrectomy 4 weeks later. Serial blood draws occurred at baseline and 2 and 4 weeks post-SBRT. TCRdb keeps only in-frame clones here, not all; method: immunoSEQ multiplex PCR. The profile shows fewer than 200,000 clones, less than 90% of them singletons. The germline gives CDR1 SGHDN, CDR2 FVKESK. CDR3 length: 14 residues. Trimming took 1 base from V and 4 from J, leaving 10 bases between them. With regard to this clone: What it binds is unknown.

The sample consisted of blood, taken from a patient whose treatment included radiotherapy and nephrectomy. This receptor was taken from a woman aged 45-65 years with renal cell carcinoma. V usage is TRBV14 and J usage is TRBJ1-1, with D unresolved. The CDR3 reads CASSQVQTSTEAFF. CDR3 nucleotide sequence: TGTGCCAGCAGCCAAGTTCAGACGTCCACTGAAGCTTTCTTT. Filled out from reference TRBV14 and TRBJ1-1, the complete variable domain reads EAGVTQFPSHSVIEKGQTVTLRCDPISGHDNLYWYRRVMGKEIKFLLHFVKESKQDESGMPNNRFLAERTGGTYSTLKVQPAELEDSGVYFCASSQVQTSTEAFFGQGTRLTVV.